What follows are 5 T cell receptor beta chains derived from one specimen sequenced in a study of CD8 T cells in Susac syndrome. Random hexamers were used to reverse transcribe roughly 0.45 to 1 ug of RNA. TCRdb reanalysed the immunoSEQ multiplex PCR reads using MiXCR and keeps one entry per CDR3 protein. The sample lists around 80,000 distinct CDR3 sequences, about 96% occurring once. Sequenced: CD8+ T cells from PBMCs. The receptor set was obtained from a human donor with Susac syndrome.

The genes are TRBV15 and TRBJ1-2; weak D call: TRBD1 (5 bases). V was pared by 2 bases and J by 8 bases, with 18 bases between. Germline V lookup: CDR1 LNHNV, CDR2 YYDKDF (reference sequence). This CDR3 spans 15 amino acids. The CDR3 region is CATSRNLQAAGGYTF. Here the CDR3 DNA reads TGTGCCACCAGCAGAAACTTACAGGCCGCGGGGGGCTACACCTTC.

The chain couples TRBV6-2 or TRBV6-3 to TRBJ1-1; D perhaps matches TRBD1 (6 bases). The germline V gene encodes CDR1 MNHEY and CDR2 SVGEGT. V shed 2 bases and J shed 7 bases, with 14 bases lying between them. This CDR3 contains 14 residues. CDR3 in amino acids: CASSYRTAQGEAFF. The DNA for the CDR3 is TGTGCCAGCAGTTACCGGACAGCCCAGGGTGAAGCTTTCTTT.

The chain has TRBV13 and TRBJ1-3; no definite D call. This CDR3 has 13 residues. V was shortened by 0 bases and J by 5 bases, with 5 bases between the two germline ends. Germline CDR1 and CDR2: PRHDT and FYEKMQ (reference sequence). The CDR3 sequence: CASSLGARNTIYF. The CDR3 bases are TGTGCCAGCAGCTTAGGGGCCCGAAACACCATATATTTT.

This chain connects TRBV2 to TRBJ2-3; 11 positions agree with TRBD1. The junction had 6 bases not matched to a gene; V was cut back by 3 bases and J by 4 bases. Germline V gives CDR1 SNHLY, CDR2 FYNNEI. The CDR3 spans 16 residues. In DNA form, the CDR3 reads TGTGCCAGCAGTGAGTTCAGGACAGGGGGCGCAGATACGCAGTATTTT. It yields the protein CASSEFRTGGADTQYF.

This sequence joins TRBV7-9 and TRBJ2-7, with 8 bases aligning to TRBD2. The CDR3 is made up of 15 amino acids. The V and J ends lost 8 bases and 6 bases, in that order; junction bases with no gene match: 15. Germline CDR1 reads SEHNR; CDR2 reads FQNEAQ (reference sequence). The CDR3 DNA sequence: TGTGCCAGCTCGGGTCTTAGCGGGACCCCGCCCGAGCAGTACTTC. Translated: CASSGLSGTPPEQYF.